These 22 T cell receptor beta chains came from one sample sequenced in a study of blood T cell repertoires in COVID-19. Sequenced by immunoSEQ multiplex PCR; TCRdb stores in-frame clones only, minus some. The data show fewer than 300,000 clones, 88% seen once. Sequences were obtained from peripheral blood. The receptors come from a woman in her forties who had recovered from COVID-19.

This chain connects TRBV5-1 to TRBJ1-4, with TRBD1 as a possible D gene (5 bases). CDR1 SGHRS and CDR2 YFSETQ come from the germline V gene. The length of the CDR3 is 19 residues. The ends were cut back, 3 bases at V and 0 bases at J, with 21 bases in the middle. The CDR3 loop reads CASSSPRGGEGSTNEKLFF. The CDR3 nucleotides are TGCGCCAGCAGCTCTCCCCGGGGGGGAGAGGGGTCAACTAATGAAAAACTGTTTTTT.

V is TRBV27 and J is TRBJ1-1; D remains unclear. From germline, CDR1 is MNHEY and CDR2 SMNVEV (reference sequence). This CDR3 has 13 residues. Trimming took 8 bases from V and 1 from J, leaving 11 bases between them. CDR3 bases: TGTGCCAGCGCCCTAGGCGGGAACACTGAAGCTTTCTTT. It is translated as CASALGGNTEAFF.

The chain employs TRBV5-4 and TRBJ1-1, with unresolved D. Trimming pared 0 bases from V and 1 base from J, leaving 16 bases between. This CDR3 comprises 17 residues. In germline, CDR1 is SGHNT, CDR2 YYREEE (reference sequence). The CDR3 loop is CASSLGGSRGRNTEAFF. The DNA of the CDR3 is TGTGCCAGCAGCTTGGGAGGTAGTCGCGGCCGGAACACTGAAGCTTTCTTT.

This clone came up once. The genes are TRBV5-6 and TRBJ2-7, with 9 bases matching TRBD2. J gave up 2 bases and V 6 bases, and 6 bases lay outside the gene matches. CDR1 and CDR2 from the germline V gene are SGHDT and YYEEEE. There are 14 residues in the CDR3. CDR3 protein: CASTLAGTPYEQYV. CDR3 sequence (DNA): TGTGCCAGCACCCTAGCGGGGACCCCCTACGAGCAGTACGTC.

The chain joins TRBV29-1 to TRBJ2-3; 9 bases are a match to TRBD1. J was trimmed by 4 bases and V by 3 bases; bases with no gene match: 8. The CDR3 is 15 residues long. Germline V CDR1 and CDR2: SQVTM, ANQGSEA. CDR3 sequence reads: CSVDLTGGRADTQYF. DNA for the CDR3: TGCAGCGTTGACCTGACAGGGGGTAGGGCAGATACGCAGTATTTT.

This clone occurred a few times. The chain recombines TRBV2 with TRBJ2-7; D possibly corresponds to TRBD1 (5 bases). This CDR3 comprises 12 residues. With 3 bases removed from V and 2 bases from J, the gap between germline ends came to 5 bases. The germline V gene has CDR1 SNHLY and CDR2 FYNNEI. This CDR3 is CASSEGPYEQYV. Here the CDR3 DNA reads TGTGCCAGCAGTGAGGGGCCCTACGAGCAGTACGTC.

This rearrangement joins TRBV4-1 to TRBJ2-5; the match to TRBD2 covers 7 bases. There are 16 residues in the CDR3. The germline CDR1 and CDR2 sequences are MGHRA and YSYEKL. Losses at the gene ends were 0 bases for V and 5 bases for J; bases not matched to a gene: 9. The DNA for the CDR3 is TGCGCCAGCAGCCAAGAGGGGGGGGAGTCGTGGGAGACCCAGTACTTC. The encoded protein is CASSQEGGESWETQYF.

The chain employs TRBV5-1 and TRBJ2-5, with 10 bases aligning to TRBD2. There are 17 residues in the CDR3. The trim removed 0 bases at V and 2 bases at J, leaving 7 bases unmatched. Germline V gives CDR1 SGHRS, CDR2 YFSETQ. CDR3 in amino acids: CASSLGGLAGEQETQYF. The CDR3 nucleotides read TGCGCCAGCAGCTTGGGGGGCCTAGCGGGAGAGCAAGAGACCCAGTACTTC.

The chain links TRBV19 to TRBJ2-5, with 9 bases fitting TRBD1. In germline, CDR1 is LNHDA, CDR2 SQIVND (reference sequence). The CDR3 spans 15 residues. The ends lost 5 bases at V and 2 bases at J; junction bases unmatched: 6. The CDR3 region has the DNA TGTGCCAGTAGTCCACCCGGGACAGGGCAAGAGACCCAGTACTTC. This codes for CASSPPGTGQETQYF.

The J gene is TRBJ1-1, the V gene TRBV6-2 or TRBV6-3, with TRBD1 matching 9 bases. The CDR3 totals 14 residues. Germline V gene sequence: CDR1 MNHEY, CDR2 SVGEGT. Trimming cost V 4 bases and J 4 bases; bases outside gene matches: 4. CDR3 nucleotide sequence: TGTGCCAGCAGTTCTGGACAGGGGATCACTGAAGCTTTCTTT. It codes for CASSSGQGITEAFF.

J is TRBJ1-1 and V is TRBV5-1; D is ambiguous. This CDR3 spans 16 amino acids. The V end was cut by 5 bases, the J end by 0 bases, with 17 bases between. CDR1 is SGHRS and CDR2 is YFSETQ in the germline V gene. Here the CDR3 DNA reads TGCGCCAGCAGTCCCGCCTCACACACATTGAACACTGAAGCTTTCTTT. Translating gives CASSPASHTLNTEAFF.

The CDR3 DNA reads TGTGCCAGCGGGACGACAGGGGCTGAGCAGTTCTTC. Translated, it gives CASGTTGAEQFF. The gene calls are TRBV7-2 and TRBJ2-1, with 8 bases aligning to TRBD1. V was clipped by 8 bases and J by 9 bases; unmatched bases: 6. CDR3 length equals 12 residues. CDR1 and CDR2 from the germline V gene are SGHTA and FQGNSA.

The genes are TRBV6-1 and TRBJ1-5; the D gene is possibly TRBD1 (6 bases). CDR1 is MNHNS and CDR2 is SASEGT in the germline V gene. Trimming left V 3 bases short and J 1 base short, with 16 bases between. The CDR3 consists of 17 residues. The CDR3: CASSEGGARGSNQPQHF. CDR3 in DNA: TGTGCCAGCAGTGAGGGGGGGGCGCGGGGCAGCAATCAGCCCCAGCATTTT.

This chain links TRBV5-4 with TRBJ1-2, with a tentative D call TRBD1 (5 bases). Trimming removed 1 base at V and 6 bases at J, with 13 bases between. The germline gives CDR1 SGHNT, CDR2 YYREEE (reference sequence). CDR3 length: 14 amino acids. DNA for the CDR3: TGTGCCAGCAGCTTGCAGGGCCGGTTTAATGGCTACACCTTC. Residues: CASSLQGRFNGYTF. Supplemented by reference TRBV5-4 and TRBJ1-2, the full variable domain reads ETGVTQSPTHLIKTRGQQVTLRCSSQSGHNTVSWYQQALGQGPQFIFQYYREEENGRGNFPPRFSGLQFPNYSSELNVNALELDDSALYLCASSLQGRFNGYTFGSGTRLTVV.

The rearrangement uses TRBV4-1 and TRBJ2-7; possibly TRBD2 for D (6 bases). CDR1 MGHRA and CDR2 YSYEKL come from the germline V gene. There are 15 residues in the CDR3. Trimming took 4 bases from V and 2 from J, leaving 15 bases between them. The CDR3 bases are TGCGCCAGCAGCCCCCCCGGGGGTGGGACCTACGAGCAGTACGTC. Translation: CASSPPGGGTYEQYV.

The J gene is TRBJ1-4, the V gene TRBV11-2, with 8 bases matching TRBD1. CDR1 and CDR2 from the germline V gene are SGHAT and FQNNGV. The trim removed 5 bases at V and 3 bases at J, leaving 11 bases unmatched. CDR3 size: 17 residues. CDR3 residues: CASSRYLGQGPNEKLFF. The DNA of the CDR3 is TGTGCCAGCAGCCGCTACCTAGGACAGGGACCTAATGAAAAACTGTTTTTT.

CDR3 DNA sequence: TGCGCCAGCAGCTTGGTAGCGGGAGAGGTAGAGACCCAGTACTTC. Its protein is CASSLVAGEVETQYF. V is TRBV5-1 and J is TRBJ2-5; 9 nucleotides agree with TRBD2. Germline assignment: CDR1 SGHRS and CDR2 YFSETQ. V was clipped by 0 bases and J by 4 bases; unmatched bases: 4. The CDR3 runs to 15 residues. Combining the CDR3 with reference TRBV5-1 and TRBJ2-5 gives the whole variable domain KAGVTQTPRYLIKTRGQQVTLSCSPISGHRSVSWYQQTPGQGLQFLFEYFSETQRNKGNFPGRFSGRQFSNSRSEMNVSTLELGDSALYLCASSLVAGEVETQYFGPGTRLLVL.

The CDR3 DNA is TGTGCCAGCAGTCCCCCGCGACAGGGCCACCGGGAGGGCTACACCTTC. Translating gives CASSPPRQGHREGYTF. The rearrangement joins TRBV28 to TRBJ1-2, with 7 bases matching TRBD1. The ends lost 5 bases at V and 8 bases at J; junction bases unmatched: 17. CDR1 and CDR2 from the germline V gene are MDHEN and SYDVKM. This CDR3 is built from 16 residues.

The rearrangement joins TRBV5-4 to TRBJ1-2; a weak D match, TRBD1 (5 bases). In germline, CDR1 is SGHNT, CDR2 YYREEE (reference sequence). Trimming stripped 3 bases from V and 5 bases from J, with 8 bases between. The CDR3 covers 12 residues. The CDR3 region is CASSSGGYGYTF. CDR3 in DNA: TGTGCCAGCAGCTCCGGGGGATATGGCTACACCTTC.

This rearrangement joins TRBV7-5 to TRBJ1-1; the table gives TRBD1 as D, unverified against the DNA. TRBV7-5 is assigned pseudogene status. The CDR3 has 13 residues. The CDR3: CAREGAANTEAFF. CDR3 nucleotides: TGTGCCCGCGAGGGGGCAGCAAACACTGAAGCTTTCTTT.

The chain carries TRBV5-4 and TRBJ1-2; 10 nucleotides align to TRBD1. The J segment lost 4 bases and the V segment lost 4 bases, leaving 16 bases of the junction unmatched. From germline, CDR1 is SGHNT and CDR2 YYREEE (reference sequence). The CDR3 is 18 residues long. The CDR3 reads CASSPGLAGQGSAYGYTF. The DNA of the CDR3 is TGTGCCAGCAGCCCCGGGTTGGCGGGACAGGGGTCGGCCTATGGCTACACCTTC.

This clone showed up just once. The chain couples TRBV11-3 to TRBJ1-1; the D is unclear. CDR1 and CDR2 from the germline V gene are SGHNT and YENEEA. Deletions cut 1 base from V and 3 bases from J, with 15 bases between. The CDR3 covers 16 residues. CDR3 loop: CASSLGPTGGDTEAFF. In DNA form, the CDR3 reads TGTGCCAGCAGCTTAGGTCCGACCGGAGGAGACACTGAAGCTTTCTTT.